Listed below are T cell receptor beta chains from one sample, sequenced in a study of early T cells in non-severe SARS-CoV-2 infection. TCRdb used MiXCR to reprocess the 5' RACE reads, holding one entry per CDR3 protein. The table has fewer than 100,000 distinct CDR3 sequences, roughly an eighth seen once. The source material was whole blood. The receptors here all came from an adult who was a healthcare worker with PCR-confirmed SARS-CoV-2 infection or an uninfected control (not recorded which). The CDR3 runs from the conserved cysteine through the conserved F or W. The D gene is left open where the match is weak. The listing skips clone size in some rows; elsewhere it reads once, few, many or a size class.

TRBV28	NA	16	few	TRBJ1-6	TGTGCCAGCAGTTTAGCGGGTCAGTCCTATAATTCACCCCTCCACTTT	CASSLAGQSYNSPLHF
TRBV29-1	TRBD1	15	few	TRBJ1-2	TGCAGCGTAGACCGCCAAAGCAGGGGGAACTATGGCTACACCTTC	CSVDRQSRGNYGYTF
TRBV5-1	TRBD1	16	many	TRBJ1-1	TGCGCCAGCAGCTTGGGCCCATTAACAGGGGACACTGAAGCTTTCTTT	CASSLGPLTGDTEAFF
TRBV28	NA	14	many	TRBJ1-2	TGTGCCAGCAGTTTACAAGGGGAACTCTATGGCTACACCTTC	CASSLQGELYGYTF
TRBV5-1	TRBD2	18	many	TRBJ2-2	TGCGCCAGCAGCTCGCCCAGCGGGGCCAGCGGGGGTACCGGGGAGCTGTTTTTT	CASSSPSGASGGTGELFF
TRBV7-9	NA	14	few	TRBJ1-2	TGTGCCAGCAGCTTGCAGGGTTGGATGAATGGCTACACCTTC	CASSLQGWMNGYTF
TRBV7-2	NA	15	many	TRBJ2-3	TGTGCCAGCAGCCTTCGGCAGGTGGGCACAGATACGCAGTATTTT	CASSLRQVGTDTQYF
TRBV6-2/TRBV6-3	TRBD2	16	NA	TRBJ2-3	TGTGCCAGCAGTTACGCCTGGACTAGCGGCACAGATACGCAGTATTTT	CASSYAWTSGTDTQYF
TRBV10-3	NA	15	NA	TRBJ1-5	TGTGCCATCAGTACAGGGATTCTAGGAAATCAGCCCCAGCATTTT	CAISTGILGNQPQHF
TRBV6-5	NA	12	few	TRBJ1-1	TGTGCCAGCAGTCGTTCGGACACTGAAGCTTTCTTT	CASSRSDTEAFF
TRBV3-1	NA	11	NA	TRBJ2-7	TGTGCCAGCAGCCAAGTTAACGAGCAGTACTTC	CASSQVNEQYF
TRBV29-1	NA	11	NA	TRBJ1-1	TGCAGCTACCGGGGGAACACTGAAGCTTTCTTT	CSYRGNTEAFF
TRBV13	TRBD2	19	NA	TRBJ2-1	TGTGCCAGCAGCTTAGCGTTGCCGGGGGGAAAAAGCTCCTACAATGAGCAGTTCTTC	CASSLALPGGKSSYNEQFF
TRBV27	TRBD2	14	NA	TRBJ2-7	TGTGCCAGCAGTTTGACTAGCCCTCTCTACGAGCAGTACTTC	CASSLTSPLYEQYF
TRBV7-9	TRBD2	16	few	TRBJ2-3	TGTGCCAGCACCCCCGGTCTAGCGGGTTCCACAGATACGCAGTATTTT	CASTPGLAGSTDTQYF
TRBV18	NA	14	NA	TRBJ2-7	TGTGCCAGCTCACCCCTCCCGGGCGGGGCCGAGCAGTACTTC	CASSPLPGGAEQYF
TRBV2	NA	15	NA	TRBJ2-7	TGTGCCAGCAGTGAAAACCCGGGACCGCGCCTCGAGCAGTACTTC	CASSENPGPRLEQYF
TRBV19	NA	16	NA	TRBJ2-1	TGTGCCAGTAGACGGACTATCGGGGGGCAATACAATGAGCAGTTCTTC	CASRRTIGGQYNEQFF
TRBV21-1	NA	16	NA	TRBJ2-7	TGTGCCAGCAGCAAAGGAGTGGTACCAGGGAACTACGAGCAGTACTTC	CASSKGVVPGNYEQYF
TRBV12-5	NA	18	many	TRBJ2-1	TGTGCTAGTGGGGTGACCGCCGGGCGTACGAGCTCCTACAATGAGCAGTTCTTC	CASGVTAGRTSSYNEQFF
TRBV7-9	NA	12	many	TRBJ2-5	TGTGCCAGCACAGACGTTAAAGAGACCCAGTACTTC	CASTDVKETQYF
TRBV7-9	NA	15	NA	TRBJ2-1	TGTGCCAGCAGCTTAGAAGGGTTATCGGACAATGAGCAGTTCTTC	CASSLEGLSDNEQFF
TRBV20-1	NA	12	few	TRBJ1-5	TGCAGTGCTAGATCCAGCAATCAGCCCCAGCATTTT	CSARSSNQPQHF
TRBV20-1	TRBD1	17	many	TRBJ1-2	TGCAGTGCTAGAGATCCCCCAGACAGGGGGAGAGCGTATGGCTACACCTTC	CSARDPPDRGRAYGYTF
TRBV4-3	NA	15	few	TRBJ2-7	TGCACCAGCAGCCAAGACGGTCTAGAGGGCTACGAGCAGTACTTC	CTSSQDGLEGYEQYF
TRBV7-9	NA	15	many	TRBJ1-4	TGTGCCAGCAGCCGCGGAGGACGAACTAATGAAAAACTGTTTTTT	CASSRGGRTNEKLFF
TRBV9	TRBD1	15	many	TRBJ2-7	TGTGCCAGCAGCGTGCGGACAGGCTTTACCTACGAGCAGTACTTC	CASSVRTGFTYEQYF
TRBV5-1	NA	14	few	TRBJ2-1	TGCGCCAGCAGCTTATACTCGCTCGGCAATGAGCAGTTCTTC	CASSLYSLGNEQFF
TRBV20-1	TRBD1	15	NA	TRBJ1-5	TGCAGTGCTTCGAGGGACAGGGGACTTAATCAGCCCCAGCATTTT	CSASRDRGLNQPQHF
TRBV10-3	TRBD2	17	many	TRBJ2-1	TGTGCCATCAGTGGGACTAGCGGGGGGGCGCCCTACAATGAGCAGTTCTTC	CAISGTSGGAPYNEQFF
TRBV29-1	TRBD1	15	few	TRBJ1-2	TGCAGCGTTGTACACCAAGGACAGGGTTTCTCTGGCTACACCTTC	CSVVHQGQGFSGYTF
TRBV28	NA	15	many	TRBJ1-2	TGTGCCAGCAGTTTATTTAGCGGCGGGCCCGATGGCTACACCTTC	CASSLFSGGPDGYTF
TRBV12-3/TRBV12-4	NA	12	many	TRBJ2-5	TGTGCCAGCAGTGCGACAAGGGAGACCCAGTACTTC	CASSATRETQYF
TRBV29-1	TRBD1	11	NA	TRBJ1-2	TGCAGCGTTGGAACAGGGGACGGCTACACCTTC	CSVGTGDGYTF
TRBV4-3	NA	13	many	TRBJ2-7	TGCGCCAGCAGCCAAGAGATTCGATACGAGCAGTACTTC	CASSQEIRYEQYF
TRBV6-6	TRBD1	16	NA	TRBJ1-1	TGTGCCAGCAGTTCGCAACAGGGGACCCCGAACACTGAAGCTTTCTTT	CASSSQQGTPNTEAFF
TRBV28	TRBD1	15	many	TRBJ2-7	TGTGCCAGCAGTCGTAACAGGGGGCGTAACCACGAGCAGTACTTC	CASSRNRGRNHEQYF
TRBV29-1	NA	13	once	TRBJ1-1	TGCAGCGTCGGAGCTAGGGGGTTAGCTGAAGCTTTCTTT	CSVGARGLAEAFF
TRBV29-1	NA	10	many	TRBJ2-3	TGCACGACTAGCACAGATACGCAGTATTTT	CTTSTDTQYF
TRBV11-2	NA	13	many	TRBJ1-5	TGTGCCAGCAGCTTAGGTATGGGCCAGCCCCAGCATTTT	CASSLGMGQPQHF
TRBV6-5	NA	15	many	TRBJ1-5	TGTGCCAGCAGTTACTCCCTCATGGGCAATCAGCCCCAGCATTTT	CASSYSLMGNQPQHF
TRBV12-3/TRBV12-4	NA	13	many	TRBJ2-7	TGTGCCAGCAGTCCGGGGGACCGCTACGAGCAGTACTTC	CASSPGDRYEQYF
TRBV29-1	NA	15	many	TRBJ2-3	TGCAGCGTTGAACGTTCGAGTGGGGGCACAGATACGCAGTATTTT	CSVERSSGGTDTQYF
TRBV5-1	NA	14	many	TRBJ1-2	TGCGCCAGCAGCGCCGGGGGGACGTACTATGGCTACACCTTC	CASSAGGTYYGYTF
TRBV18	NA	16	many	TRBJ1-1	TGTGCCAGCTCACCCTCGTCCCAGTTACCGAACACTGAAGCTTTCTTT	CASSPSSQLPNTEAFF
TRBV28	NA	15	few	TRBJ1-5	TGTGCCAGCAGTTTGGTGGGTGACAGTAATCAGCCCCAGCATTTT	CASSLVGDSNQPQHF